This entry features one TCR beta chain sequence. The source of the sample is a study of blood T cell repertoires in COVID-19. Using immunoSEQ multiplex PCR, the repertoire was profiled, and TCRdb retains in-frame clones only, with some absent. Seen here are hundreds of thousands of clones, approximately 85% observed once, and the top ten hold approximately 2.1%. V was clipped by 5 bases and J by 8 bases; unmatched bases: 11. This CDR3 contains 15 residues. The germline V gene has CDR1 LNHDA and CDR2 SQIVND (reference sequence). Sequencing was performed on PBMCs or T cells enriched from blood (not recorded which). The rearrangement links TRBV19 to TRBJ1-4, with TRBD1 matching 7 bases. The TCR originated in a woman in her thirties or forties with acute COVID-19. CDR3 coding DNA: TGTGCCAGTAGTCCACGAGGGGGCGCAAAGGAAAAACTGTTTTTT. This gives the protein CASSPRGGAKEKLFF.